Listed below are T cell receptor beta chains from one sample, sequenced in a study of blood T cell repertoires in COVID-19. Clones were read by immunoSEQ multiplex PCR, and TCRdb kept only the in-frame ones, dropping some. The sample records approximately 130,000 clones, about 90% being singletons. Sample: peripheral blood. The receptors were sampled from a man in his fifties or sixties with active COVID-19. CDR3s include the opening cysteine and the closing phenylalanine or tryptophan. A D gene is named only where the DNA matches it firmly. Part of the rows lack a size; the others show once, few, many or a class for expanded clones.

v_gene: TRBV5-1; abundance: NA; d_gene: TRBD1; j_gene: TRBJ2-3; CDR3aa: CASSLAQGAFGTQYF; CDR3nt: TGCGCCAGCAGCTTGGCACAGGGGGCTTTTGGTACGCAGTATTTT
v_gene: TRBV11-3; abundance: NA; d_gene: NA; j_gene: TRBJ2-2; CDR3aa: CASSLREGELFF; CDR3nt: TGTGCCAGCAGCCTCAGGGAAGGGGAGCTGTTTTTT
v_gene: TRBV30; abundance: NA; d_gene: TRBD2; j_gene: TRBJ2-5; CDR3aa: CAWSRPGGGARETQYF; CDR3nt: TGTGCCTGGAGCCGACCTGGCGGGGGGGCCCGGGAGACCCAGTACTTC
v_gene: TRBV5-3; abundance: NA; d_gene: NA; j_gene: TRBJ1-4; CDR3aa: CARRLGVCFNEKLFF; CDR3nt: TGTGCCAGAAGGTTAGGGGTATGCTTTAATGAAAAACTGTTTTTT
v_gene: TRBV10-3; abundance: NA; d_gene: TRBD1; j_gene: TRBJ1-2; CDR3aa: CAISASGGKGYGYTF; CDR3nt: TGTGCCATCAGTGCATCAGGGGGCAAAGGCTATGGCTACACCTTC
v_gene: TRBV5-4; abundance: few; d_gene: TRBD1; j_gene: TRBJ1-6; CDR3aa: CASSPGQGATNSPLHF; CDR3nt: TGTGCCAGCAGCCCTGGGCAGGGGGCCACCAATTCACCCCTCCACTTT
v_gene: TRBV7-2; abundance: NA; d_gene: TRBD2; j_gene: TRBJ2-1; CDR3aa: CASSLQSGDYNEQFF; CDR3nt: TGTGCCAGCAGCTTACAGAGCGGGGACTACAATGAGCAGTTCTTC
v_gene: TRBV5-4; abundance: NA; d_gene: NA; j_gene: TRBJ1-2; CDR3aa: CASSSGSVNYGYTF; CDR3nt: TGTGCCAGCAGCTCAGGGTCGGTTAACTATGGCTACACCTTC
v_gene: TRBV5-1; abundance: NA; d_gene: TRBD1; j_gene: TRBJ2-2; CDR3aa: CASTLDRANTGELFF; CDR3nt: TGCGCCAGCACCCTCGACAGGGCCAACACCGGGGAGCTGTTTTTT
v_gene: TRBV4-3; abundance: NA; d_gene: TRBD2; j_gene: TRBJ2-5; CDR3aa: CASSLQGYGSGGETQYF; CDR3nt: TGCGCCAGCAGCCTACAGGGATACGGATCGGGAGGGGAGACCCAGTACTTC
v_gene: TRBV4-1; abundance: once; d_gene: NA; j_gene: TRBJ2-2; CDR3aa: CASSQAGKRANTGELFF; CDR3nt: TGCGCCAGCAGCCAGGCGGGGAAGCGGGCCAACACCGGGGAGCTGTTTTTT
v_gene: TRBV19; abundance: NA; d_gene: NA; j_gene: TRBJ2-3; CDR3aa: CASSPRQKPLTDTQYF; CDR3nt: TGTGCCAGTAGTCCCAGACAGAAACCCCTCACAGATACGCAGTATTTT
v_gene: TRBV12-1; abundance: NA; d_gene: NA; j_gene: TRBJ2-5; CDR3aa: CAPPDRYQETQYF; CDR3nt: TGTGCCCCCCCCGACAGGTACCAAGAGACCCAGTACTTC
v_gene: TRBV30; abundance: NA; d_gene: NA; j_gene: TRBJ1-1; CDR3aa: CAWRYEGFTEAFF; CDR3nt: TGTGCCTGGAGATATGAGGGTTTCACTGAAGCTTTCTTT
v_gene: TRBV6-6; abundance: NA; d_gene: NA; j_gene: TRBJ2-2; CDR3aa: CASSYLTYTGELFF; CDR3nt: TGTGCCAGCAGTTACTTAACATACACCGGGGAGCTGTTTTTT
v_gene: TRBV2; abundance: NA; d_gene: NA; j_gene: TRBJ2-3; CDR3aa: CASSVGAGWDTQYF; CDR3nt: TGTGCCAGCAGTGTGGGGGCCGGTTGGGATACGCAGTATTTT
v_gene: TRBV7-2; abundance: NA; d_gene: NA; j_gene: TRBJ1-3; CDR3aa: CASSTRGGRRSGNTIYF; CDR3nt: TGTGCCAGCAGCACCCGGGGGGGACGCCGCTCTGGAAACACCATATATTTT
v_gene: TRBV9; abundance: NA; d_gene: TRBD2; j_gene: TRBJ2-2; CDR3aa: CASSVSGSGSLNTGELFF; CDR3nt: TGTGCCAGCAGCGTTTCGGGTAGCGGGTCCTTGAACACCGGGGAGCTGTTTTTT
v_gene: TRBV7-8; abundance: NA; d_gene: NA; j_gene: TRBJ1-5; CDR3aa: CASSFQDISNQPQHF; CDR3nt: TGTGCCAGCAGCTTCCAGGACATAAGCAATCAGCCCCAGCATTTT
v_gene: TRBV6-2/TRBV6-3; abundance: once; d_gene: NA; j_gene: TRBJ1-1; CDR3aa: CASSYARGRLSFMNTEAFF; CDR3nt: TGTGCCAGCAGTTACGCCCGGGGGAGACTGTCCTTTATGAACACTGAAGCTTTCTTT
v_gene: TRBV7-8; abundance: NA; d_gene: NA; j_gene: TRBJ1-3; CDR3aa: CASSLLTEVSGNTIYF; CDR3nt: TGTGCCAGCAGCTTACTCACAGAAGTCTCTGGAAACACCATATATTTT
v_gene: TRBV5-1; abundance: NA; d_gene: NA; j_gene: TRBJ2-1; CDR3aa: CASSLAAGKGFNEQFF; CDR3nt: TGCGCCAGCAGCTTGGCCGCGGGCAAAGGGTTCAATGAGCAGTTCTTC
v_gene: TRBV7-8; abundance: once; d_gene: NA; j_gene: TRBJ2-1; CDR3aa: CASSPRAGSYNEQFF; CDR3nt: TGTGCCAGCAGCCCTAGGGCGGGCTCCTACAATGAGCAGTTCTTC
v_gene: TRBV5-6; abundance: NA; d_gene: NA; j_gene: TRBJ1-2; CDR3aa: CASTTGAEAGGYTF; CDR3nt: TGTGCCAGCACCACTGGGGCAGAAGCTGGTGGCTACACCTTC
v_gene: TRBV5-1; abundance: NA; d_gene: NA; j_gene: TRBJ1-6; CDR3aa: CASSRENSPLHF; CDR3nt: TGCGCCAGCAGCAGGGAGAATTCACCCCTCCACTTT
v_gene: TRBV6-5; abundance: NA; d_gene: NA; j_gene: TRBJ1-1; CDR3aa: CASKKDNGPEAFF; CDR3nt: TGTGCCAGCAAAAAGGACAACGGCCCTGAAGCTTTCTTT
v_gene: TRBV7-2; abundance: NA; d_gene: TRBD1; j_gene: TRBJ2-7; CDR3aa: CASRNQGASYEQYF; CDR3nt: TGTGCCAGCAGGAATCAGGGGGCGTCCTACGAGCAGTACTTC
v_gene: TRBV4-1; abundance: NA; d_gene: NA; j_gene: TRBJ1-1; CDR3aa: CASSRSNSLNTEAFF; CDR3nt: TGCGCCAGCAGCCGATCAAACAGCTTGAACACTGAAGCTTTCTTT
v_gene: TRBV28; abundance: once; d_gene: NA; j_gene: TRBJ1-2; CDR3aa: CASSLDRPPANYGYTF; CDR3nt: TGTGCCAGCAGTTTAGACAGGCCCCCCGCTAACTATGGCTACACCTTC
v_gene: TRBV5-1; abundance: NA; d_gene: TRBD2; j_gene: TRBJ2-3; CDR3aa: CASSRGTSGGAPPDTQYF; CDR3nt: TGCGCCAGCAGCCGAGGGACTAGCGGGGGGGCCCCTCCAGATACGCAGTATTTT
v_gene: TRBV5-6; abundance: NA; d_gene: TRBD1; j_gene: TRBJ1-2; CDR3aa: CASSLGPQGAQGYTF; CDR3nt: TGTGCCAGCAGCTTGGGCCCCCAGGGGGCGCAAGGCTACACCTTC
v_gene: TRBV7-7; abundance: NA; d_gene: TRBD1; j_gene: TRBJ2-2; CDR3aa: CASSSGQAGNTGELFF; CDR3nt: TGTGCTAGCAGCTCGGGACAGGCCGGGAACACCGGGGAGCTGTTTTTT
v_gene: TRBV3-1/TRBV3-2; abundance: NA; d_gene: NA; j_gene: TRBJ1-4; CDR3aa: CASSYGQINEKLFF; CDR3nt: TGTGCCAGCAGCTACGGACAGATAAATGAAAAACTGTTTTTT
v_gene: TRBV19; abundance: NA; d_gene: TRBD1; j_gene: TRBJ1-4; CDR3aa: CASSPRDRGLSNEKLFF; CDR3nt: TGTGCCAGTAGTCCCCGGGACAGGGGGCTATCTAATGAAAAACTGTTTTTT
v_gene: TRBV11-2; abundance: NA; d_gene: NA; j_gene: TRBJ2-1; CDR3aa: CASSLGVEQFF; CDR3nt: TGTGCCAGCAGCTTAGGAGTTGAGCAGTTCTTC
v_gene: TRBV3-1/TRBV3-2; abundance: NA; d_gene: NA; j_gene: TRBJ1-3; CDR3aa: CASSQEGRSGNTIYF; CDR3nt: TGTGCCAGCAGCCAAGAGGGGAGGTCTGGGAACACCATATATTTT
v_gene: TRBV7-2; abundance: NA; d_gene: TRBD1; j_gene: TRBJ1-6; CDR3aa: CASSSGQGYNSPLHF; CDR3nt: TGTGCCAGCAGCTCCGGACAGGGCTATAATTCACCCCTCCACTTT
v_gene: TRBV19; abundance: NA; d_gene: NA; j_gene: TRBJ2-7; CDR3aa: CASRGTIYEQYF; CDR3nt: TGTGCCAGTAGAGGGACAATTTACGAGCAGTACTTC
v_gene: TRBV6-2/TRBV6-3; abundance: NA; d_gene: NA; j_gene: TRBJ2-5; CDR3aa: CASSRGETQYF; CDR3nt: TGTGCCAGCAGTCGGGGAGAGACCCAGTACTTC
v_gene: TRBV5-4; abundance: NA; d_gene: NA; j_gene: TRBJ1-1; CDR3aa: CASSQGRSWGQNTEAFF; CDR3nt: TGTGCCAGCAGCCAAGGACGGTCTTGGGGCCAGAACACTGAAGCTTTCTTT